This is a list of T cell receptor beta chains from one sample in a study of identical twins. Via MiXCR, TCRdb re-called the 5' RACE reads, giving one row per CDR3 protein. The table records 400,000 to 500,000 distinct CDR3 sequences, roughly an eighth of them present only once. These data were also reused for a study on yellow fever vaccine responses in identical twins.

Sequenced sample: CD4+ T cells sorted from blood. The receptors come from a woman between 18 and 29 years old in good health. The CDR3 runs from the conserved cysteine through the conserved F or W. A D gene is named only where the DNA matches it firmly. Clone size appears in some rows only: once, few, many, or a class for an expanded clone.

d_call j_call v_call clone_size cdr3_aa cdr3_nt
TRBD1 TRBJ2-1 TRBV7-2 NA CASSRSDRNEQFF TGTGCCAGCAGCAGATCGGACAGGAATGAGCAGTTCTTC
TRBD2 TRBJ2-3 TRBV24-1 few CATSDLTSPTDTQYF TGTGCCACCAGTGACCTGACTAGCCCCACAGATACGCAGTATTTT
NA TRBJ2-1 TRBV9 NA CASSVGGAIFNEQFF TGTGCCAGCAGCGTAGGGGGGGCGATCTTCAATGAGCAGTTCTTC
NA TRBJ2-1 TRBV3-1 few CASSQGPTGNEQFF TGTGCCAGCAGCCAAGGACCAACGGGCAATGAGCAGTTCTTC
NA TRBJ1-2 TRBV7-2 NA CASSLRSQGGGYTF TGTGCCAGCAGCCTTAGGTCGCAGGGAGGCGGCTACACCTTC
TRBD2 TRBJ2-7 TRBV20-1 NA CSARDASGSGYEQYF TGCAGTGCTAGAGATGCTAGCGGGTCCGGCTACGAGCAGTACTTC
TRBD1 TRBJ1-4 TRBV2 NA CASTIRGQGSTEKLFF TGTGCCAGCACTATTCGAGGACAGGGGTCGACTGAAAAACTGTTTTTT
NA TRBJ2-1 TRBV4-1 few CASSQDSALWLSYNEQFF TGCGCCAGCAGCCAAGACTCGGCTCTCTGGTTATCCTACAATGAGCAGTTCTTC
NA TRBJ1-6 TRBV20-1 NA CSAGGRDSPLHF TGCAGTGCTGGGGGACGGGATTCACCCCTCCACTTT
TRBD2 TRBJ2-7 TRBV20-1 NA CSANSGTSGLSYEQYF TGCAGTGCCAATTCCGGGACTAGCGGATTATCCTACGAGCAGTACTTC
TRBD2 TRBJ2-7 TRBV18 NA CASSPPSGGGAYEQYF TGTGCCAGCTCACCACCGTCCGGCGGGGGGGCCTACGAGCAGTACTTC
TRBD2 TRBJ2-3 TRBV20-1 NA CSAQGLAGGGTDTQYF TGCAGTGCCCAAGGACTAGCGGGAGGCGGCACAGATACGCAGTATTTT
NA TRBJ1-1 TRBV4-3 few CASSLGVPVDTEAFF TGCGCCAGCAGCCTGGGGGTCCCGGTGGACACTGAAGCTTTCTTT
NA TRBJ2-1 TRBV20-1 NA CSANDYWDEQFF TGCAGTGCTAACGACTATTGGGATGAGCAGTTCTTC
TRBD2 TRBJ2-3 TRBV15 few CATSRVTGGARTADTQYF TGTGCCACCAGCAGAGTAACGGGAGGGGCTCGAACCGCAGATACGCAGTATTTT
NA TRBJ1-2 TRBV7-9 few CASTRSNYGYTF TGTGCCAGCACTCGAAGTAATTATGGCTACACCTTC
TRBD2 TRBJ2-7 TRBV11-2 NA CASSLVIAGPYEQYF TGTGCCAGCAGCTTAGTAATAGCGGGACCCTACGAGCAGTACTTC
NA TRBJ2-1 TRBV11-2 few CASTTLSSYNEQFF TGTGCCAGCACCACACTGAGCTCCTACAATGAGCAGTTCTTC
TRBD2 TRBJ2-3 TRBV20-1 NA CSAIGGALDTQYF TGCAGTGCAATCGGGGGGGCATTGGATACGCAGTATTTT
NA TRBJ2-7 TRBV6-1 few CATRTTGTPEQYF TGTGCCACCCGTACTACGGGAACCCCCGAGCAGTACTTC
NA TRBJ2-1 TRBV6-1 NA CASSEARETKGSYNEQFF TGTGCCAGCAGTGAAGCGCGCGAGACAAAAGGCTCCTACAATGAGCAGTTCTTC
TRBD1 TRBJ2-3 TRBV28 NA CASSFDRATDTQYF TGTGCCAGCAGTTTTGACAGGGCAACAGATACGCAGTATTTT
NA TRBJ1-1 TRBV12-3/TRBV12-4 NA CASSPQAYTEAFF TGTGCCAGCAGCCCACAGGCTTACACTGAAGCTTTCTTT
NA TRBJ2-1 TRBV6-2/TRBV6-3 few CASSGRAEGRHEQFF TGTGCCAGCAGTGGACGGGCGGAGGGTCGCCATGAGCAGTTCTTC
NA TRBJ2-7 TRBV6-6 NA CASSYGTHEQYF TGTGCCAGCAGTTACGGGACCCACGAGCAGTACTTC
NA TRBJ2-4 TRBV6-6 NA CASSYSGSFQYF TGTGCCAGCAGTTACTCGGGCAGCTTTCAGTACTTC
NA TRBJ2-2 TRBV20-1 few CSASPGTRSIGELFF TGCAGTGCTAGTCCGGGGACAAGGTCGATCGGGGAGCTGTTTTTT
TRBD2 TRBJ2-7 TRBV20-1 NA CSASNGRNPLGEQYF TGCAGTGCTAGTAACGGGAGGAACCCCTTGGGTGAGCAGTACTTC
NA TRBJ2-7 TRBV7-8 few CASSLEGGILEEQYF TGTGCCAGCAGCTTAGAGGGAGGAATTCTGGAGGAGCAGTACTTC
TRBD1 TRBJ2-3 TRBV25-1 few CASSERGPDRDTDTQYF TGTGCCAGCAGTGAAAGAGGCCCAGACAGGGACACAGATACGCAGTATTTT
NA TRBJ1-5 TRBV21-1 few CASPAGRGHNQPQHF TGTGCCAGCCCGGCCGGAAGGGGGCACAATCAGCCCCAGCATTTT
TRBD1 TRBJ1-1 TRBV20-1 NA CSAVRTGGTQHTEAFF TGCAGTGCTGTTAGGACAGGGGGCACCCAACACACTGAAGCTTTCTTT
NA TRBJ2-3 TRBV29-1 many CSVEAGGDRGIGTQYF TGCAGCGTTGAAGCAGGAGGTGACCGAGGGATTGGTACGCAGTATTTT
NA TRBJ1-1 TRBV20-1 NA CSARTGGLGTEAFF TGCAGTGCCCGGACCGGGGGGTTGGGCACTGAAGCTTTCTTT
NA TRBJ2-6 TRBV7-2 few CASSLVGRGSGANVLTF TGTGCCAGCAGCTTAGTAGGAAGGGGCTCTGGGGCCAACGTCCTGACTTTC
NA TRBJ2-2 TRBV7-9 NA CASSLDQVQRLFF TGTGCCAGCAGCTTAGATCAAGTCCAACGGCTGTTTTTT
NA TRBJ1-5 TRBV12-3/TRBV12-4 NA CASREDKAYQPQHF TGTGCCAGCAGGGAGGACAAGGCATATCAGCCCCAGCATTTT
NA TRBJ2-7 TRBV12-3/TRBV12-4 many CASSLGREAYEQYF TGTGCCAGCAGTTTAGGCAGGGAAGCCTACGAGCAGTACTTC
NA TRBJ2-1 TRBV6-1 NA CASSDLKGYYNEQFF TGTGCCAGCAGTGACTTAAAGGGGTACTACAATGAGCAGTTCTTC
TRBD2 TRBJ2-1 TRBV14 many CASRVNSAGTSGRNEQFF TGTGCCAGCAGAGTAAACTCGGCCGGGACTAGCGGGAGAAATGAGCAGTTCTTC
NA TRBJ2-1 TRBV7-2 few CASSPVVVNEQFF TGTGCCAGCAGCCCCGTGGTGGTCAATGAGCAGTTCTTC
NA TRBJ2-1 TRBV4-2 few CASSQDFEGTEQFF TGTGCCAGCAGCCAAGATTTCGAGGGAACTGAGCAGTTCTTC
NA TRBJ2-2 TRBV11-2 NA CASSNTAPGELFF TGTGCCAGCAGCAACACCGCCCCCGGGGAGCTGTTTTTT
NA TRBJ2-3 TRBV20-1 NA CSASRADGTDTQYF TGCAGTGCTAGCCGGGCGGACGGCACAGATACGCAGTATTTT
NA TRBJ2-1 TRBV5-8 few CASSPLGGNSYNEQFF TGTGCCAGCAGCCCCCTCGGGGGAAACTCCTACAATGAGCAGTTCTTC
NA TRBJ1-1 TRBV6-5 NA CASSYGQGRTEAFF TGTGCCAGCAGTTATGGCCAGGGGAGGACTGAAGCTTTCTTT
NA TRBJ1-1 TRBV3-1 few CASSREGVGEAFF TGTGCCAGCAGCCGGGAAGGGGTGGGAGAAGCTTTCTTT
TRBD1 TRBJ1-1 TRBV12-3/TRBV12-4 many CASTQTGGLNTEAFF TGTGCCAGCACTCAGACAGGGGGGTTGAACACTGAAGCTTTCTTT
NA TRBJ2-7 TRBV5-4 NA CASSLYEPGGYEQYF TGTGCCAGCAGCTTGTATGAGCCAGGAGGTTACGAGCAGTACTTC
NA TRBJ2-2 TRBV6-5 many CASSYRAHTGELFF TGTGCCAGCAGTTACAGGGCCCACACCGGGGAGCTGTTTTTT
NA TRBJ2-3 TRBV20-1 many CSASAGDLGRTDTQYF TGCAGTGCTAGCGCTGGGGACCTAGGCCGCACAGATACGCAGTATTTT
TRBD2 TRBJ2-2 TRBV20-1 few CSATTSVANTGELFF TGCAGTGCTACTACTAGCGTCGCGAACACCGGGGAGCTGTTTTTT